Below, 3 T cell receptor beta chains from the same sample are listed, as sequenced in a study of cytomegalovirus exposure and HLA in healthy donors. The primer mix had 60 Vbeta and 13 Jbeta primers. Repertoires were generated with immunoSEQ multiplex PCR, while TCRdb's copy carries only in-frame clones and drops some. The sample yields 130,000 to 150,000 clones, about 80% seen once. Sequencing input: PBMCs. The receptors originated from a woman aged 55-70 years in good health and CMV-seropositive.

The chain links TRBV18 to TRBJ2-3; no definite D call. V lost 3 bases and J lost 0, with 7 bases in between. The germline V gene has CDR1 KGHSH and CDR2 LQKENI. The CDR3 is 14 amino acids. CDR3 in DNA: TGTGCCAGCTCACCGCAGATTAGCACAGATACGCAGTATTTT. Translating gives CASSPQISTDTQYF.

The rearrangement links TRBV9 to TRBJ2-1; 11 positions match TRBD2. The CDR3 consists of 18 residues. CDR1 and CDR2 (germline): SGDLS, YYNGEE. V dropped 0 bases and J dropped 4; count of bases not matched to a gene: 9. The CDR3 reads CASSVVPLAGGGYNEQFF. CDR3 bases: TGTGCCAGCAGCGTAGTGCCCTTAGCGGGAGGGGGATACAATGAGCAGTTCTTC.

The CDR3 spells CASSPDRNSYEQYF. The CDR3 nucleotides read TGTGCCAGCAGCCCGGACAGGAACTCCTACGAGCAGTACTTC. The chain has TRBV11-2 and TRBJ2-7; TRBD1 matches 7 bases. The CDR3 totals 14 residues. CDR1 and CDR2 (germline): SGHAT, FQNNGV. V shed 5 bases and J 0 bases; nucleotides not matched to a gene: 4.